What follows are 12 T cell receptor beta chains derived from one specimen sequenced in a study of a mutant IDH1 vaccine in newly diagnosed glioma (dated by TCRdb to 2020 to 2022). Which antigens these TCRs recognize remains unknown. Per the publication, the time point label means: week 5, during vaccination. A 20-mer mutant IDH1 peptide at 300 micrograms in Montanide made up each vaccine dose, which was injected subcutaneously together with topical imiquimod. Libraries were built with the immunoSEQ multiplex PCR assay. TCRdb retrieved this table from immuneACCESS and kept in-frame rearrangements only. Not all clones are present; in checked studies, unresolved V genes account for under half, and no reason is known for the remainder. For this sample the table gives around 50,000 clones, of which around 78% were detected only once. The ten biggest clones cover around 4.9% of the sample. The sample in question was PBMCs, obtained from a glioma patient whose treatment included an IDH1 peptide vaccine. The receptors originated from a man aged 50 or older with glioma.

This clone was detected only once. V and J are TRBV5-1 and TRBJ2-5; the D gene is possibly TRBD1 (5 bases). This CDR3 has 13 residues. Between the trimmed V and J ends, which lost 1 base and 2 bases, there was a span of 6 bases. CDR1 and CDR2 from the germline V gene are SGHRS and YFSETQ. Written as DNA, the CDR3 is TGCGCCAGCAGCTTGCAGGGACAAGAGACCCAGTACTTC. It is translated as CASSLQGQETQYF.

V is TRBV14 and J is TRBJ2-5; D perhaps matches TRBD2 (6 bases). The CDR3 totals 15 residues. Trimming stripped 1 base from V and 5 bases from J, with 14 bases between. The germline CDR1 and CDR2 sequences are SGHDN and FVKESK. CDR3 nucleotides: TGTGCCAGCAGCCAAGTGGGCCTAGCGTCGGAGACCCAGTACTTC. It specifies CASSQVGLASETQYF.

The chain is built from TRBV7-2 and TRBJ2-7; unclear D gene. The germline V gene has CDR1 SGHTA and CDR2 FQGNSA. This CDR3 has 13 residues. V lost 6 bases, J lost 4 bases, and 13 bases lay in between. In DNA, the CDR3 is TGTGCCAGCAGTACCAGAAGAGGTTACGAGCAGTACTTC. It yields the protein CASSTRRGYEQYF.

The chain combines TRBV19 with TRBJ2-1, with 7 bases matching TRBD2. Trimming removed 6 bases from V and 15 bases from J; junction bases left unmatched: 8. The V gene's germline CDR1 is LNHDA and CDR2 SQIVND (reference sequence). This CDR3 comprises 11 residues. The CDR3 coding sequence is TGTGCCAGTAGACAAGCGGGGTCTTGGTTCTTC. Translated: CASRQAGSWFF.

The chain links TRBV29-1 to TRBJ2-5; a possible D gene is TRBD1 (6 bases). Trimming pared 4 bases from V and 0 bases from J, leaving 9 bases between. The CDR3 length is 13 residues. Germline CDR1 reads SQVTM; CDR2 reads ANQGSEA. The DNA of the CDR3 is TGCAGCGTTGGAACAGGGTACCAAGAGACCCAGTACTTC. Translation: CSVGTGYQETQYF. Full variable domain (rest looked up from reference TRBV29-1 and TRBJ2-5): SAVISQKPSRDICQRGTSLTIQCQVDSQVTMMFWYRQQPGQSLTLIATANQGSEATYESGFVIDKFPISRPNLTFSTLTVSNMSPEDSSIYLCSVGTGYQETQYFGPGTRLLVL.

The rearrangement uses TRBV6-5 and TRBJ1-3; D ambiguous. CDR1 and CDR2 (germline): MNHEY, SVGAGI. The V gene lost 11 bases and the J gene lost 0 bases, with 14 bases spanning the gap. The CDR3 consists of 14 residues. Here the CDR3 DNA reads TGTGCCGTTAGGAAAGAAGGCTCTGGAAACACCATATATTTT. Residues: CAVRKEGSGNTIYF.

As DNA, the CDR3 is TGTGCCTGGAGCATCGGGACTAGGGGTCATGAGCAGTTCTTC. Protein product: CAWSIGTRGHEQFF. The chain links TRBV30 to TRBJ2-1; 8 bases fit TRBD2. Looked up from germline, CDR1 is GTSNPN and CDR2 is SVGIG (reference sequence). The CDR3 is 14 amino acids. The junction had 9 bases not matched to a gene; V was cut back by 3 bases and J by 8 bases.

This chain joins TRBV18 and TRBJ1-2, with D unclear. Trimming took off 3 bases at V and 8 bases at J, with 19 bases between the two ends. CDR1 is KGHSH, CDR2 LQKENI, per germline. The CDR3 covers 15 residues. The CDR3 spells CASSPESYVAGGYTF. CDR3 nucleotides: TGTGCCAGCTCACCGGAGTCCTACGTCGCGGGGGGCTACACCTTC.

The chain has TRBV14 and TRBJ2-7, with TRBD1 identical over 10 bases. Trimming took 4 bases from V and 0 from J; bases not matched to a gene: 0. This CDR3 has 14 amino acids. Germline V gene sequence: CDR1 SGHDN, CDR2 FVKESK. The CDR3 sequence: CASSRTGGSYEQYF. CDR3 DNA: TGTGCCAGCAGCCGGACAGGGGGCTCCTACGAGCAGTACTTC.

The chain links TRBV10-3 to TRBJ2-1; D is perhaps TRBD1 (5 bases). V lost 3 bases, J lost 7 bases, and 7 bases lay in between. Germline assignment: CDR1 ENHRY and CDR2 SYGVKD. The CDR3 has 12 amino acids. Here the CDR3 reads CAISDRANEQFF. For the CDR3, the DNA is TGTGCCATCAGTGACAGGGCAAATGAGCAGTTCTTC.

The V gene is TRBV6-5, the J gene TRBJ1-1; possibly TRBD1 for D (6 bases). The CDR3 contains 14 residues. The V gene's germline CDR1 is MNHEY and CDR2 SVGAGI. V dropped 5 bases and J dropped 0 bases, with 10 bases sitting between them. The CDR3 sequence is CASSRQAMNTEAFF. CDR3 nucleotides: TGTGCCAGCAGTCGACAGGCGATGAACACTGAAGCTTTCTTT.

This rearrangement joins TRBV4-1 to TRBJ1-1; D gene unclear. The CDR3 is made up of 11 amino acids. V gave up 4 bases and J gave up 4 bases, with 4 bases separating them. Looked up from germline, CDR1 is MGHRA and CDR2 is YSYEKL. The CDR3 DNA reads as TGCGCCAGCAGCCGGGGCACTGAAGCTTTCTTT. Its protein product is CASSRGTEAFF.